This T cell receptor beta chain comes out of a study of T-cell reconstitution after alpha-beta-depleted transplantation in children. Study conclusions and caveats: Fresh T-cell production supplied most of the T-cell counts and diversity seen one year after transplant. Reports say that about two months after transplant, the alpha-beta T cells came out of several hundred graft clones that had expanded. Surviving recipient cells, namely T cells and thymic progenitors, were the source of high day-60 TCRbeta diversity in some patients.

In the case of this clonotype: Its specificity is not known.

CDR3 length: 16 amino acids. The V gene lost 4 bases and the J gene lost 0 bases, with 10 bases spanning the gap. Unique molecular identifiers were used to barcode this TCRbeta library. TCRdb analysed the PCR reads with MiXCR anew, one entry per CDR3 protein. In the table there are approximately 45,000 distinct CDR3 sequences, around half of which are singletons. Sample: peripheral blood, taken before TCRalphabeta/CD19-depleted stem cell transplant. V usage is TRBV12-3 or TRBV12-4 and J usage is TRBJ2-6; D is undetermined. This TCR was sampled from a boy under two years old with SCID, due to receive a stem cell transplant. The CDR3 DNA is TGTGCCAGCAGTTGGTACATACGCTCTGGGGCCAACGTCCTGACTTTC. This codes for CASSWYIRSGANVLTF.